Only one count was recorded for the clone carrying this T cell receptor beta chain. Looked up from germline, CDR1 is SEHNR and CDR2 is FQNEAQ (reference sequence). The CDR3 totals 15 residues. The V end lost 5 bases, the J end lost 2 bases, and 15 bases lay between the germline ends. Assay: immunoSEQ multiplex PCR; the TCRdb copy retains only in-frame clones and omits some. This sample has more than 110,000 clones, with under 85% found just once. In the 2 weeks before study entry, exposed participants met a COVID-19 case, which was PCR-confirmed or clinician-diagnosed. These data are taken from a study of blood T cell repertoires in COVID-19. Overall study: Acute and convalescent COVID-19 samples came from the United States, Italy and Spain. In each case, the material was cDNA or gDNA derived from T cells, B-cell-depleted T cells, or PBMCs.

What was sequenced was PBMCs or T cells enriched from blood (not recorded which). This chain connects TRBV7-9 to TRBJ1-1; tentatively, D is TRBD1 (6 bases). This clonotype was obtained from a woman under 30 who had been exposed to COVID-19. The CDR3 loop is CASSPLGRGNTEAFF. CDR3 coding DNA: TGTGCCAGCAGCCCCCTAGGCAGGGGTAACACTGAAGCTTTCTTT.